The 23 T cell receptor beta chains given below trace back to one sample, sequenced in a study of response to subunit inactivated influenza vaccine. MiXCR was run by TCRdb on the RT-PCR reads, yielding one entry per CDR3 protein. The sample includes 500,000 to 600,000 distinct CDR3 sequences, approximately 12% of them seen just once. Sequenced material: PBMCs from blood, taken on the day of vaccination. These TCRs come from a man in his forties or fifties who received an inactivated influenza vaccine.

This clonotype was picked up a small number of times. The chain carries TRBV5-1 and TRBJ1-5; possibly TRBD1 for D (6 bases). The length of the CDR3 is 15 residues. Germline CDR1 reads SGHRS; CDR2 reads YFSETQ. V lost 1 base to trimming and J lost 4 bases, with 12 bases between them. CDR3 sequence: CASSLQGGTNQPQHF. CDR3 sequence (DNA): TGCGCCAGCAGCTTGCAAGGGGGAACAAATCAGCCCCAGCATTTT.

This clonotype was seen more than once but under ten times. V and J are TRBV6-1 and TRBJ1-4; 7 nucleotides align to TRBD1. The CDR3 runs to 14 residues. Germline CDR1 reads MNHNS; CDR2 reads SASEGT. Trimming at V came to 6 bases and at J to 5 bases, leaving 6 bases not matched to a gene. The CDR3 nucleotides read TGTGCCAGCAGATCCTGGGGACAGAATGAAAAACTGTTTTTT. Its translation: CASRSWGQNEKLFF.

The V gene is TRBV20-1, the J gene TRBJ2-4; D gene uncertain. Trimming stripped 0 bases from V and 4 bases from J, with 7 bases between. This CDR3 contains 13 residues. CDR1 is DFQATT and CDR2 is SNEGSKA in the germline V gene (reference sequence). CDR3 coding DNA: TGCAGTGCTAGAGATCCCGCGAAAAACATTCAGTACTTC. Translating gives CSARDPAKNIQYF.

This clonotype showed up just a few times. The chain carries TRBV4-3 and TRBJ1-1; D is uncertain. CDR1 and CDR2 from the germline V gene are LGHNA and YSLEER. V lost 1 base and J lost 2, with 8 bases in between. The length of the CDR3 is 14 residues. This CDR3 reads CASSQGSINTEAFF. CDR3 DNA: TGCGCCAGCAGCCAAGGATCGATAAACACTGAAGCTTTCTTT.

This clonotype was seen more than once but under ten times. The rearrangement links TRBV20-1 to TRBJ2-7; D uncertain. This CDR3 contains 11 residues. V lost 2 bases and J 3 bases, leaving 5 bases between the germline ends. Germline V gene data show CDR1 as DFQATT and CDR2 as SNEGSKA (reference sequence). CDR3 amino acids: CSARPHYEQYF. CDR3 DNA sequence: TGCAGTGCTAGACCACACTACGAGCAGTACTTC.

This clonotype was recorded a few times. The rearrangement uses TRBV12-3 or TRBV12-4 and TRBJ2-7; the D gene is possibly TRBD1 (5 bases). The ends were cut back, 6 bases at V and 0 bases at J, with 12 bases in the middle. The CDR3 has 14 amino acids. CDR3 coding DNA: TGTGCCAGCAGGGAACAGGACGGCTCCTACGAGCAGTACTTC. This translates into CASREQDGSYEQYF.

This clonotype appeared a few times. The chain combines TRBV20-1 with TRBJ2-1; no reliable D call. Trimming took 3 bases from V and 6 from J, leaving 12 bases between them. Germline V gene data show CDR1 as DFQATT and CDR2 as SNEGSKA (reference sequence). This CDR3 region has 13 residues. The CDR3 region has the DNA TGCAGTGCTAGTCGGCGGTCAGGCAATGAGCAGTTCTTC. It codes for CSASRRSGNEQFF.

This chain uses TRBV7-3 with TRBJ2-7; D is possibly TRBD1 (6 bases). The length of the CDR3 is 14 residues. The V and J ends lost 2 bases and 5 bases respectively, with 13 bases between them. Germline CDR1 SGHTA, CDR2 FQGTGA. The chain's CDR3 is CASSLDGRGHEQYF. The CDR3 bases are TGTGCCAGCAGCTTAGACGGCAGGGGACACGAGCAGTACTTC.

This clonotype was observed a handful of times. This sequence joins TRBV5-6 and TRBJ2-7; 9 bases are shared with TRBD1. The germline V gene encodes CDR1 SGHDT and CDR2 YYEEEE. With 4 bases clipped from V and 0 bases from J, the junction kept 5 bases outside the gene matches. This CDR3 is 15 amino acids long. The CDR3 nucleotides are TGTGCCAGCAGCGACGGGACAGGGCCCTCCTACGAGCAGTACTTC. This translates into CASSDGTGPSYEQYF. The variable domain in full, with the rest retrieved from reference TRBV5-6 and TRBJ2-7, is DAGVTQSPTHLIKTRGQQVTLRCSPKSGHDTVSWYQQALGQGPQFIFQYYEEEERQRGNFPDRFSGHQFPNYSSELNVNALLLGDSALYLCASSDGTGPSYEQYFGPGTRLTVT.

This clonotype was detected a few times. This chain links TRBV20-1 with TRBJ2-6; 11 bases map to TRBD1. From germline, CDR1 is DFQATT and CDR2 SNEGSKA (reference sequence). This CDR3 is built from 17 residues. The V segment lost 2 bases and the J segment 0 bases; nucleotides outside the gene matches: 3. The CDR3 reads CSARTGTGGSGANVLTF. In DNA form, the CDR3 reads TGCAGTGCTAGAACCGGGACAGGGGGCTCTGGGGCCAACGTCCTGACTTTC.

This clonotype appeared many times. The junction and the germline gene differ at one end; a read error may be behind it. In nucleotides, the CDR3 is TGTGCCAGCAGTCAAAGACAGGGGGCCTACGAGCAGTACTTC. The encoded protein is CASSQRQGAYEQYF. The chain links TRBV4-3 to TRBJ2-7, with TRBD1 matching over 9 bases. Germline CDR1 reads LGHNA; CDR2 reads YSLEER. The CDR3 is 14 amino acids.

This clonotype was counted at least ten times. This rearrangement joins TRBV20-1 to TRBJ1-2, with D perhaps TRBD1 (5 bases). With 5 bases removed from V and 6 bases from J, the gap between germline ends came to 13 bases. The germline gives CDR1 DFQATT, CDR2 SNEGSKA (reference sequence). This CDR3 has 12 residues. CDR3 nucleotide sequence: TGCAGTGCTTGGACAAGCCCCCATGGCTACACCTTC. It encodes CSAWTSPHGYTF.

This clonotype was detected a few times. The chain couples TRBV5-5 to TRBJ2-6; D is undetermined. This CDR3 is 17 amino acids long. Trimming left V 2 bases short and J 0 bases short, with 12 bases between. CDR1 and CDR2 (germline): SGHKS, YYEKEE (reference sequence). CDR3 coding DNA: TGTGCCAGCAGCTTACGACTTATTGACTCTGGGGCCAACGTCCTGACTTTC. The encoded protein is CASSLRLIDSGANVLTF. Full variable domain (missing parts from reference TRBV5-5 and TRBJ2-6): DAGVTQSPTHLIKTRGQQVTLRCSPISGHKSVSWYQQVLGQGPQFIFQYYEKEERGRGNFPDRFSARQFPNYSSELNVNALLLGDSALYLCASSLRLIDSGANVLTFGAGSRLTVL.

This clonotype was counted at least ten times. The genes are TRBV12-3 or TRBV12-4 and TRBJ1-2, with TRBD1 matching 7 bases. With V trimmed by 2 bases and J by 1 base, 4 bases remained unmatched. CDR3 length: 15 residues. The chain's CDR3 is CASSLTQGGNYGYTF. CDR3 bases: TGTGCCAGCAGTTTAACGCAGGGGGGTAACTATGGCTACACCTTC.

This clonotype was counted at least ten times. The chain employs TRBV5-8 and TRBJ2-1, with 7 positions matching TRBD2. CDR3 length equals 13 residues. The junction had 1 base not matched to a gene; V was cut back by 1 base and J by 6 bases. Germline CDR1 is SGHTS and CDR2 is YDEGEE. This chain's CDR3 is CASSLTSVNEQFF. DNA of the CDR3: TGTGCCAGCAGCTTGACTAGCGTCAATGAGCAGTTCTTC. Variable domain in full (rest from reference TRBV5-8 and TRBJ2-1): EAGVTQSPTHLIKTRGQQATLRCSPISGHTSVYWYQQALGLGLQFLLWYDEGEERNRGNFPPRFSGRQFPNYSSELNVNALELEDSALYLCASSLTSVNEQFFGPGTRLTVL.

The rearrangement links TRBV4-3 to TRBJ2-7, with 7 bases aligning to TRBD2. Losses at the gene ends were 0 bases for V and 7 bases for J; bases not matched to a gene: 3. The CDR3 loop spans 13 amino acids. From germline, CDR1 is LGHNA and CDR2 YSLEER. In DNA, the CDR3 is TGCGCCAGCAGCCAAGATCCCGGGGGGGAGCAGTACTTC. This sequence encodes CASSQDPGGEQYF.

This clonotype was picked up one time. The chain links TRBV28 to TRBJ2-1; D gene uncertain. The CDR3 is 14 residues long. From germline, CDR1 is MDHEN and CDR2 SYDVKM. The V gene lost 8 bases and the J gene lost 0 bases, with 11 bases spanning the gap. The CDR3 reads CASQGSSSYNEQFF. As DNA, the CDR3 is TGTGCCAGCCAAGGGTCCTCCTCCTACAATGAGCAGTTCTTC.

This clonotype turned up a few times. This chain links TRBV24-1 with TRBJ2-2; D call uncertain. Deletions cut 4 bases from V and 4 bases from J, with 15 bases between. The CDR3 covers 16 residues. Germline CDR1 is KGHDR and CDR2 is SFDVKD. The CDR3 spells CATSDRPSRSTGELFF. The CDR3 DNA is TGTGCCACCAGTGACCGACCTTCCAGGAGCACCGGGGAGCTGTTTTTT.

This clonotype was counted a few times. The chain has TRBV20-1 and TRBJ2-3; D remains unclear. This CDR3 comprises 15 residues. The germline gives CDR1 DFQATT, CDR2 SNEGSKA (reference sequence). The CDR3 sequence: CMGLGVGRGTDTQYF. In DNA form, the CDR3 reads TGCATGGGCCTCGGAGTGGGAAGGGGCACAGATACGCAGTATTTT.

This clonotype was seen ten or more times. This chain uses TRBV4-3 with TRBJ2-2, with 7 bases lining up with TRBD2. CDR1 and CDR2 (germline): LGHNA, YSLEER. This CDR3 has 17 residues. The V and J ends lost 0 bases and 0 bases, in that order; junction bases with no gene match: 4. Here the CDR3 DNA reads TGCGCCAGCAGCCAAGATCGCGGGGGTGCGAACACCGGGGAGCTGTTTTTT. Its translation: CASSQDRGGANTGELFF.

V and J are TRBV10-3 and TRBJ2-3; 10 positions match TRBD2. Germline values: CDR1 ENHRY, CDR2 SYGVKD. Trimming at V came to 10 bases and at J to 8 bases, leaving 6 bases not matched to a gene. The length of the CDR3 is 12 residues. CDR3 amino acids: CATSGSSVTQYF. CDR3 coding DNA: TGTGCCACTAGCGGGAGTAGCGTTACGCAGTATTTT.

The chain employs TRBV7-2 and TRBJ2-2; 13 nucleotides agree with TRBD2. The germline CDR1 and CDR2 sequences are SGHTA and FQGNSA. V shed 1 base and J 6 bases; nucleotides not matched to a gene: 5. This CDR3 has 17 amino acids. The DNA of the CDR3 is TGTGCCAGCAGCTTAGTGCCCGGGACTAGCGGGGCCGGGGAGCTGTTTTTT. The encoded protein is CASSLVPGTSGAGELFF.

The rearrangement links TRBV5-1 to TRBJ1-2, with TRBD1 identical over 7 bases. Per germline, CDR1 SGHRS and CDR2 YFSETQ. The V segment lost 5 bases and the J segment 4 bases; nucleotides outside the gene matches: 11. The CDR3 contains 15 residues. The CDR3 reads CASRPQGEIPYGYTF. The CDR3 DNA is TGCGCCAGCAGACCTCAGGGGGAGATTCCCTATGGCTACACCTTC.